The clone carrying this T cell receptor beta chain was counted between two and nine times. The antigen remains unidentified. Germline-derived CDR1 and CDR2 are SGHNT and YYREEE (reference sequence). Unmatched junction bases numbered 3, after V lost 0 bases and J lost 2 bases. This CDR3 has 16 residues. Averaging about 0.12 L, one heparinised blood draw came from each individual donor. Sorting produced populations that all topped 98% purity. The sample comes from a study of beta chain features in type 1 diabetes. Study results and limitations: Short templates might get an advantage during PCR, and this would be equal in patients and controls. Within each of all four CD4+ subsets, Type 1 diabetes patients had TCRB CDR3s that were moderately but significantly shorter.

cDNA synthesis used the whole RNA isolate, giving expressed TCRB sequences. Libraries were prepared by immunoSEQ multiplex PCR; TCRdb keeps only in-frame clonotypes and omits some of them. Among approximately 170,000 clones listed, 7.8% were seen once. Sequencing input: central memory CD4+ T cells from blood. The chain has TRBV5-4 and TRBJ2-5; 11 bases map to TRBD2. The clonotype comes from a woman aged 40 to 50 with type 1 diabetes. CDR3 sequence: CASSLGGTSGQETQYF. The CDR3 bases are TGTGCCAGCAGCTTGGGAGGGACTAGCGGACAAGAGACCCAGTACTTC.